Listed here are 21 T cell receptor beta chains from one sample, sequenced in a study of T cell repertoires in cytomegalovirus infection. MiXCR, run by TCRdb on the reads, gives a single entry per CDR3 protein. The sample contains under 800,000 distinct CDR3 sequences, 20% to 30% of which appear only once. Sequenced material: CD8+ T cells from PBMCs. All receptors derive from a human donor in good health (CMV status not recorded). Some clones in this sample may be carry-over from other donors' samples.

Comments on this clonotype: A read error is possible here, since a much larger clone lies one base away. The chain has TRBV7-3 and TRBJ2-1, with 14 bases matching TRBD2. The CDR3 length is 15 residues. Per the germline V gene, CDR1 is SGHTA and CDR2 is FQGTGA. CDR3 DNA: TGTACCAGCAGCTTAGGACTAGCGGGGGGCGATGAGCAGTTCTTC. Protein: CTSSLGLAGGDEQFF.

The chain has TRBV29-1 and TRBJ2-1; 10 nucleotides align to TRBD2. Trimming at V came to 2 bases and at J to 7 bases, leaving 5 bases not matched to a gene. Germline V CDR1 and CDR2: SQVTM, ANQGSEA. The CDR3 has 14 amino acids. In DNA form, the CDR3 reads TGCAGCGTTGAACTAGCGGGGGAGGGGAATGAGCAGTTCTTC. Translated, it gives CSVELAGEGNEQFF.

This clonotype was observed many times. The rearrangement uses TRBV6-5 and TRBJ2-2, with 12 bases aligning to TRBD2. CDR1 and CDR2 from the germline V gene are MNHEY and SVGAGI. The CDR3 has 17 amino acids. V shed 5 bases and J 7 bases; nucleotides not matched to a gene: 11. The CDR3 region is CASSPSGGAYRGGELFF. The CDR3 bases are TGTGCCAGCAGTCCTAGCGGGGGGGCCTATAGAGGCGGGGAGCTGTTTTTT.

This clonotype was seen many times. V gene TRBV7-6 combines with J gene TRBJ2-2, with D perhaps TRBD1 (7 bases). V lost 5 bases, J lost 5 bases, and 12 bases lay in between. Germline CDR1 and CDR2: SGHVS and FNYEAQ. The CDR3 extends over 14 amino acids. CDR3 coding DNA: TGTGCCAGCAGCCTTTCAGGGGGGACCGGGGAGCTGTTTTTT. Amino acids: CASSLSGGTGELFF.

V usage is TRBV4-1 and J usage is TRBJ2-2; a possible D gene is TRBD2 (5 bases). This CDR3 contains 13 residues. The V end was cut by 3 bases, the J end by 8 bases, with 10 bases between. Germline lookup yields CDR1 MGHRA and CDR2 YSYEKL. The CDR3 is CASSHELAGELFF. The CDR3 nucleotides are TGCGCCAGCAGCCATGAGCTAGCAGGGGAGCTGTTTTTT.

J is TRBJ1-1 and V is TRBV27; D perhaps matches TRBD1 (5 bases). The CDR3 loop spans 14 amino acids. V was shortened by 3 bases and J by 5 bases, with 13 bases between the two germline ends. The germline CDR1 and CDR2 sequences are MNHEY and SMNVEV (reference sequence). This chain's CDR3 is CASSFWGGRTEAFF. The CDR3 DNA reads TGTGCCAGCAGTTTTTGGGGCGGGAGGACTGAAGCTTTCTTT.

This clonotype occurred a few times. The chain recombines TRBV28 with TRBJ1-4; perhaps TRBD1 as D (6 bases). CDR1 is MDHEN, CDR2 SYDVKM, per germline. CDR3 length: 14 amino acids. V was clipped by 3 bases and J by 9 bases, with 14 bases between them. The CDR3, as DNA: TGTGCCAGCAGTTTGGGGAGGGGGTTAAAAAAACTGTTTTTT. It encodes CASSLGRGLKKLFF.

This clonotype was found a few times. V and J are TRBV2 and TRBJ1-1, with D hard to call. The V gene's germline CDR1 is SNHLY and CDR2 FYNNEI. The CDR3 loop spans 9 amino acids. Trimming removed 8 bases at V and 8 bases at J, with 6 bases between. The CDR3 DNA follows: TGTGCCAGCGCCGGCGAAGCTTTCTTT. Its translation: CASAGEAFF.

This clonotype has at least ten counts. An end of the junction does not agree with germline; a read error may underlie this. The V call is TRBV7-2, the J call TRBJ2-5; no clear D. Germline lookup yields CDR1 SGHTA and CDR2 FQGNSA. The CDR3 is 10 residues long. The CDR3, as DNA: TGTGCCAGCAGCTTAGAGGCCCAGTACTTC. Translated: CASSLEAQYF.

In this sample, this clonotype turned up a few times. This chain's CDR3 is CASSLALRQHDLSEQFF. The CDR3 coding sequence is TGTGCCAGCAGTTTAGCGCTCCGACAGCATGATCTGAGTGAGCAGTTCTTC. The chain recombines TRBV12-3 or TRBV12-4 with TRBJ2-1; D may be TRBD1 (5 bases). Trimming removed 0 bases from V and 9 bases from J, with 21 bases in between. The CDR3 has 17 amino acids.

Of note for this clonotype: An end of the junction does not agree with germline; a read error may underlie this. The rearrangement uses TRBV7-6 and TRBJ2-1, with 8 bases lining up with TRBD2. Germline V gene lookup returns CDR1 SGHVS and CDR2 FNYEAQ. CDR3 length: 16 residues. In DNA form, the CDR3 reads TGTGTCAGCAGCTCCCTATTACGGGGGGGGGCACATGAGCAGTTCTTC. This codes for CVSSSLLRGGAHEQFF.

This clonotype was recorded at least ten times. The CDR3: CASNLLAGGTGELFF. The CDR3 coding sequence is TGTGCCAGCAACCTACTAGCGGGGGGAACCGGGGAGCTGTTTTTT. This chain connects TRBV6-1 to TRBJ2-2, with 12 bases aligning to TRBD2. Trimming took 7 bases from V and 5 from J; bases not matched to a gene: 5. CDR1 and CDR2 from the germline V gene are MNHNS and SASEGT. The length of the CDR3 is 15 residues.

CDR3 sequence reads: CSVLGGETQYF. CDR3 sequence (DNA): TGCAGCGTTCTGGGGGGAGAGACCCAGTACTTC. The rearrangement links TRBV29-1 to TRBJ2-5; the D gene is possibly TRBD2 (6 bases). This CDR3 is 11 amino acids long. Trimming shortened V by 5 bases and J by 4 bases, and 8 bases separated the two germline ends. The germline V gene has CDR1 SQVTM and CDR2 ANQGSEA.

This clonotype was counted a few times. The chain employs TRBV28 and TRBJ1-1; TRBD1 matches at 7 bases. V shed 3 bases and J 3 bases; nucleotides not matched to a gene: 4. CDR1 is MDHEN and CDR2 is SYDVKM in the germline V gene. The length of the CDR3 is 14 residues. The CDR3 nucleotides read TGTGCCAGCAGTTTGATAGGGGGCCACACTGAAGCTTTCTTT. It specifies CASSLIGGHTEAFF.

The gene calls are TRBV20-1 and TRBJ1-2, with D maybe TRBD1 (5 bases). Germline V gives CDR1 DFQATT, CDR2 SNEGSKA (reference sequence). V was trimmed by 0 bases and J by 8 bases, leaving 10 bases between them. This CDR3 spans 12 amino acids. Here the CDR3 reads CSARDLRDGYTF. CDR3 DNA: TGCAGTGCTAGAGATCTCAGGGACGGCTACACCTTC.

The rearrangement uses TRBV6-5 and TRBJ1-1; D remains ambiguous. The germline V gene has CDR1 MNHEY and CDR2 SVGAGI. The CDR3 contains 13 residues. Trimming shortened V by 7 bases and J by 0 bases, and 9 bases separated the two germline ends. CDR3 in DNA: TGTGCCAGCATGCTGGCGTTGAACACTGAAGCTTTCTTT. It is translated as CASMLALNTEAFF.

The rearrangement joins TRBV6-1 to TRBJ2-7; D uncertain. The CDR3 has 13 residues. Per the germline V gene, CDR1 is MNHNS and CDR2 is SASEGT. Deletions cut 5 bases from V and 2 bases from J, with 10 bases between. The CDR3 region has the DNA TGTGCCAGCAGTCTGACTGAAGCCTACGAGCAGTACTTC. This codes for CASSLTEAYEQYF.

This clonotype has a handful of counts. The genes are TRBV10-3 and TRBJ1-1; no firm D call. Deletions cut 10 bases from V and 12 bases from J, with 18 bases between. CDR1 is ENHRY and CDR2 is SYGVKD in the germline V gene. The CDR3 covers 11 residues. CDR3 amino acids: CATLGWSATFF. The CDR3, as DNA: TGTGCCACGCTGGGTTGGTCTGCAACTTTCTTT.

This clonotype was observed a handful of times. The chain links TRBV29-1 to TRBJ2-5; 8 nucleotides line up with TRBD2. The germline CDR1 and CDR2 sequences are SQVTM and ANQGSEA. The V segment lost 3 bases and the J segment 5 bases; nucleotides outside the gene matches: 11. The CDR3 has 15 amino acids. The DNA for the CDR3 is TGCAGCGTTGACGTCGGCGGGGGGCCGGGGGAGACCCAGTACTTC. Residues: CSVDVGGGPGETQYF.

CDR3 nucleotides: TGTGCCAGCAGTTTTGGACAGTCTACGACGCCTCAAGAGACCCAGTACTTC. Encoded protein: CASSFGQSTTPQETQYF. This rearrangement joins TRBV28 to TRBJ2-5; perhaps TRBD1 as D (6 bases). CDR3 length: 17 residues. Trimming removed 3 bases at V and 2 bases at J, with 19 bases between. Germline assignment: CDR1 MDHEN and CDR2 SYDVKM.

This clonotype was counted ten times or more. The gene calls are TRBV10-3 and TRBJ2-7; D may be TRBD2 (6 bases). Per germline, CDR1 ENHRY and CDR2 SYGVKD. The CDR3 extends over 14 amino acids. The ends were cut back, 6 bases at V and 3 bases at J, with 15 bases in the middle. The CDR3 loop reads CAISLGGAGYEQYF. CDR3 nucleotides: TGTGCCATCAGCCTGGGGGGAGCAGGCTACGAGCAGTACTTC.